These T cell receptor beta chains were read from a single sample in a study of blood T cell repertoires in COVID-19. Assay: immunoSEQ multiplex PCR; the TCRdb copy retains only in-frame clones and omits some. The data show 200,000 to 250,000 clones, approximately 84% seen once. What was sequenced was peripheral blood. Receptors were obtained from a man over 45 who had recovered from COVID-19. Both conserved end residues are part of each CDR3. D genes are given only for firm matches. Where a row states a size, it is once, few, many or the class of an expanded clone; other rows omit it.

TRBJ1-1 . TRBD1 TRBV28 TGTGCCAGCAGTTACCGACAGGGTCGCACTGAAGCTTTCTTT CASSYRQGRTEAFF
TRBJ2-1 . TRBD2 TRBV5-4 TGTGCCAGCAGCTGGCTTAGCGGGAAGGGCTCCTACAATGAGCAGTTCTTC CASSWLSGKGSYNEQFF
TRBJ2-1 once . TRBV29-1 TGCAGCGTTCTGGGCCACAGGGTTAACAATGAGCAGTTCTTC CSVLGHRVNNEQFF
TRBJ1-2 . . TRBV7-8 TGTGCCAGCAGCTCGACAGCCCCTTATGGCTACACCTTC CASSSTAPYGYTF
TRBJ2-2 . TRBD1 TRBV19 TGTGCCAGTAGTCCCGGGACAGGGACTATCACCGGGGAGCTGTTTTTT CASSPGTGTITGELFF
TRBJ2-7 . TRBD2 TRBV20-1 TGCAGTGCTAGTGTCCCTAGCGGGACCTCCTACGAGCAGTACTTC CSASVPSGTSYEQYF
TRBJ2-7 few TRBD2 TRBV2 TGTGCCAGCGCTCCGAGCGGGAACTCCTACGAGCAGTACTTC CASAPSGNSYEQYF
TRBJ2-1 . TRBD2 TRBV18 TGTGCCAGCTCACCACCGGGACTAGCGGGAGCTCGGGGCAATGAGCAGTTCTTC CASSPPGLAGARGNEQFF
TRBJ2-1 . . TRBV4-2 TGTGCCAGCAGCGGGGCGGGGAGCTCCTACAATGAGCAGTTCTTC CASSGAGSSYNEQFF
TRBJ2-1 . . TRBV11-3 TGTGCCAGCAGCCCCGGCGGTTTAAGAGTAAATGAGCAGTTCTTC CASSPGGLRVNEQFF
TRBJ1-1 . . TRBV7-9 TGTGCCAGCATTTTTCAGGGGATAGGCACTGAAGCTTTCTTT CASIFQGIGTEAFF
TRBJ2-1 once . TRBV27 TGTGCCAGCAGGGGTCCGGGGGTCTTTTCATACAATGAGCAGTTCTTC CASRGPGVFSYNEQFF
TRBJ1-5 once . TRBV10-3 TGTGCCATCAGTGCAACGGGATTCAATCAGCCCCAGCATTTT CAISATGFNQPQHF